The T cell receptor beta chain described here comes from a study of blood T cells in healthy people across ages. Remarks on this clonotype: Its matching antigen is unknown.

General observations from the study: The long-lived group displayed more naive CD4+ cells, plus higher diversity, than the aged donors did.

A second roughly 7 to 12 cycle PCR used barcoded and J-beta primers. TCRdb recomputed calls from the 5' RACE reads with MiXCR, one row per CDR3 protein. The table shows approximately 1.5 million distinct CDR3 sequences, with under 55% occurring only once. Germline V lookup: CDR1 SGHRS, CDR2 YFSETQ. The germline V and J ends were trimmed by 2 bases and 6 bases, with 7 bases remaining between them. This CDR3 region has 12 residues. The chain has TRBV5-1 and TRBJ2-3; D unclear. The material sequenced was blood. The sequence was collected from a woman younger than 35 in good health. The chain's CDR3 is CASSFLKDTQYF. In nucleotides, the CDR3 is TGCGCCAGCAGCTTCCTCAAGGATACGCAGTATTTT. Based on the CDR3 plus reference TRBV5-1 and TRBJ2-3, the full variable domain is KAGVTQTPRYLIKTRGQQVTLSCSPISGHRSVSWYQQTPGQGLQFLFEYFSETQRNKGNFPGRFSGRQFSNSRSEMNVSTLELGDSALYLCASSFLKDTQYFGPGTRLTVL.